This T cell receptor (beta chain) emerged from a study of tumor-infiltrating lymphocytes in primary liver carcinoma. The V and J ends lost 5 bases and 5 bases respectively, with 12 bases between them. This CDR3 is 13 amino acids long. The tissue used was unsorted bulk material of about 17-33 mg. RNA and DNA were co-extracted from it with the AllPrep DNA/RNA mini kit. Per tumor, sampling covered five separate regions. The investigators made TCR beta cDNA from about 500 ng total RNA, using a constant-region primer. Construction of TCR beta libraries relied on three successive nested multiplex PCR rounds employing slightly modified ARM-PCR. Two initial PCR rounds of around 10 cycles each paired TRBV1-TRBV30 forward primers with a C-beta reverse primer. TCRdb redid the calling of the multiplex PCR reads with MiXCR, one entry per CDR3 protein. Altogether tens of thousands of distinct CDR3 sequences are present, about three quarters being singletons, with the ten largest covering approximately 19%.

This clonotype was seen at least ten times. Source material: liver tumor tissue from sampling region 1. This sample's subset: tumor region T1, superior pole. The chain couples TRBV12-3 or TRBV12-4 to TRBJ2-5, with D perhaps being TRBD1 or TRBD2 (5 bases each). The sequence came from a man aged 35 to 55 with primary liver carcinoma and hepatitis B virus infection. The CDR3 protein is CASSMQGRETQYF. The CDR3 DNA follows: TGTGCCAGCAGTATGCAGGGACGGGAGACCCAGTACTTC.